This TCR beta chain was documented in a study of T cell repertoires in cytomegalovirus infection. Findings and caveats of the study: Accumulated public TCR beta family frequency recognized individuals carrying CMV together with the relevant HLA. The study found HLA-C-restricted CMV-specific TCR beta clonotypes dominating the ex vivo response.

TCRdb called the reads again in MiXCR, with one record for every CDR3 protein. The table has some 220,000 distinct CDR3 sequences, around 6.2% seen once. This clonotype showed up many times. What it binds is not known. This clonotype was sampled from a human donor in good health (CMV status not recorded). Some clones in this sample may be carry-over from other donors' samples. Material for sequencing was PBMCs.

The CDR3 protein is CASRNQGAQNEKLFF. The CDR3 coding sequence is TGTGCCAGCAGGAACCAGGGGGCGCAGAATGAAAAACTGTTTTTT. The chain has TRBV28 and TRBJ1-4, with 8 nucleotides matching TRBD1. Per germline, CDR1 MDHEN and CDR2 SYDVKM. The V and J ends lost 6 bases and 5 bases, in that order; junction bases with no gene match: 8. This CDR3 has 15 amino acids.